The entry below describes one T cell receptor (beta chain). This clone's antigen is unknown. The data were taken from a study of cytomegalovirus exposure and HLA in healthy donors (dated by TCRdb to the late 2010s). Study-level background: An earlier analysis of under 600 of the donors reported 250 to 300 Gb of sequence data and 100 million to 140 million unique TCR beta sequences from roughly 180 million T cells. An earlier analysis of roughly 600 of the donors used high-throughput TCR beta sequencing to judge whether each TCR beta V gene segment behaved as functional or pseudogenic. Of the roughly 420 genotyped donors, roughly 80% were placed in the genetic ancestry cluster associated with self-reported Caucasian donors. The study was designed to test whether signatures of past pathogen exposure could be identified by cataloging public T cell receptors. The T cell repertoires of 550 to 850 subjects were profiled by immunosequencing and related to cytomegalovirus serostatus. To study patterns of TCR occurrence, a later analysis re-analyzed previously published TCR beta repertoires from around 700 donors and added high-resolution HLA genotyping. The number of typed donors differed by locus: about 620-640 for A, B, C, DRB1 and DQB1; 500 to 550 for DQA1; fewer than 610 for DPA1; and approximately 450 for DPB1. The later analysis used no new phenotypic data to find candidate immune exposures, relying instead on TCR beta sequences and their occurrence across donors. The study combined high-throughput TCR immunosequencing, statistical association of individual TCRs with disease status, and machine learning to predict cytomegalovirus infection status. A later genetic analysis took genome-wide SNP genotypes for about 65% of the roughly 670 donors and used that subset as a discovery cohort. About five DR-DQ haplotypes were treated as single units for association and clustering because of strong linkage in the cohort. HLA typing included class I and class II loci at four-digit resolution. Donor age, sex, ethnicity and CMV serostatus were compiled alongside the repertoire data. Approximately 310 gigabases of sequencing data and some 85 million unique TCR sequences were included in an early release covering about 600 HLA-typed donors. All discovery cohort repertoires had been generated using a single sequencing platform. A separate validation cohort of over 95 different subjects was used in addition to the roughly 720-subject first cohort. Across about 380 genotyped donors of the cohort, an average of roughly 200,000 unique TCR beta nucleotide sequences per donor were sequenced, and about a sixth of those sequences were non-productive.

To prepare the library, the immunoSEQ multiplex PCR assay was applied. For the multiplex PCR, a mixture combining 60 forward primers for TCR Vbeta segments and 13 reverse primers for TCR Jbeta segments was used. The CDR3 region of rearranged TCR beta genes was amplified from genomic DNA with a multiplex PCR assay. Amplified TCR beta libraries were sequenced as 87-base-pair reads on the Illumina HiSeq System. The original pipeline was this. A later analysis counted tens of millions of unique TCR beta chains across the 666 repertoires, and about 10 million of these chains were shared by at least two donors. A nearest-neighbor algorithm error-corrected the raw reads and collapsed the reads into unique sequences, merging closely related sequences to remove PCR and sequencing errors. Alignment of CDR3 sequences to IMGT reference sequences was used to assign V, D and J gene segments. For a sequence to be retained, at least a six-nucleotide match to both a V gene segment and a J gene segment was required. Rearrangements were called productive when the CDR3 lacked stop codons and stayed in frame with V and J; all others were non-productive. Following IMGT convention, CDR3 was defined as the stretch from the second conserved V-encoded cysteine to the conserved J-encoded phenylalanine. The earlier analysis of about 530 of the donors excluded any sequence lacking an unambiguous match to a single V gene segment. In an earlier analysis of approximately 590 of the donors, a V segment was called functional when productive rearrangements were above 56.7%, and segregating when the standard deviation between donors exceeded 5%. A statistical classification framework was built to diagnose cytomegalovirus status from the catalog of TCR beta chain sequences. A later analysis assigned V and J genes by comparing TCR nucleotide sequences with IMGT/GENE-DB human TR gene sequences. The TCRdist pipeline was used in a later analysis to assign CDR3 sequences and most-parsimonious VDJ recombination scenarios. A later analysis defined each TCR beta chain by its CDR3 amino acid sequence plus V-gene family, and excluded reads lacking a unique V-gene family. As a way to deal with suspected cross-contamination and a sequencing artifact, a later analysis dropped over 550 nucleotide sequences that were highly shared and had low generation probability. In a later analysis, a clonal expansion index was calculated for each public chain from normalized within-repertoire ranks of inferred template counts. Generation probabilities in a later analysis came from a VDJ recombination model fitted to out-of-frame rearrangements, and those results were checked against IGoR. In a later analysis, hypergeometric tests were used to score TCR-TCR, TCR-HLA and TCR-CMV co-occurrence, with a repertoire-size bias correction applied to TCR pairs. To estimate false discovery rates, a later analysis permuted the HLA or CMV assignments 20 times. In a later analysis, co-occurring TCRs were grouped using DBSCAN, and TCRdist sequence similarity was added for clustering within HLA-allele-positive subsets. For co-occurrence clustering, repertoires with fewer than 30,000 or more than 120,000 public chains were excluded, along with 4 to 6 repertoires with anomalous nucleotide sharing. TCRdb took this table from immuneACCESS and kept in-frame rearrangements with V and J called. Such tables lack part of the clones; where checked against another copy, unresolved V genes explain under half of the gap, and the rest is unexplained. V, J and clone size reflect that table, while D and trimming were determined from the DNA. This sample's table carries about 65,000 clones. The ten largest account for 15% to 20% of the sample.

What the research found in general, with its limitations: Immune exposure information for the cohort was limited to CMV serostatus. Over 15 rarely observed V segments, including chromosome 9 orphons, were excluded from the earlier analysis of 550 to 700 of the donors because counts were too low. At a false discovery rate of 0.05, a later analysis linked 15,000 to 20,000 TCR beta sequences to specific HLA alleles. According to a later analysis, most CMV-associated TCR beta chains appeared to be HLA-restricted, and the HLA associations seemed to be driven largely by CMV exposure. Most TCR sequences were seen in very few donors, while some public TCRs were found in many individuals. Linkage disequilibrium might explain the correlated functional status among segregating V segments, but an unknown experimental factor could not be excluded. HLA typing was unavailable for some donors at each locus, so association tests used only the typed subset. Sequencing depth was assumed to be roughly uniform across donors in the presence/absence analyses, though that assumption may not hold. The study gave a list of around 170 TCR beta chains associated with cytomegalovirus. Cytomegalovirus status was reported to be diagnosed by the classifier with high specificity and sensitivity in both the original and validation cohorts. Compared with the approximately 600-donor mean, donors in an Asian-associated ancestry cluster had fewer N-insertions in productive TCRs, according to a later genetic analysis. A few of the identified cytomegalovirus-associated TCR beta chains were confirmed in vitro to be specific for cytomegalovirus antigens. According to the authors, the approach could potentially be generalized to other disease states and immunological phenotypes. This cohort had only TCR beta chains sequenced, and the lack of alpha or paired-chain data limited which features could be detected. Strong co-occurrence of HLA alleles, especially DR and DQ, made assigning TCR associations to individual alleles difficult. A later analysis found that HLA-associated TCR beta chains were more clonally expanded and had lower generation probabilities than equally common non-associated chains. A further reported finding was that TCR beta sequences accurately predicted the HLA-A and HLA-B alleles for most subjects in the first cohort. A later analysis reported that several top co-occurrence clusters appeared linked to parvovirus B19, influenza, CMV and Epstein-Barr virus. A cluster of highly shared sequence variants was judged likely to be a technical artifact of the sequencing pipeline. In an earlier analysis of over 550 of the donors, most TCR beta V segments were observed in productive rearrangements about 90% or about 30% of the time, broadly matching IMGT annotations. In a later analysis, the rate of TCR association differed among HLA loci, with DRB1 alleles having the most associated TCRs and HLA-C alleles having the fewest. An association between a missense DCLRE1C variant and V-gene and J-gene trimming of TCR beta chains was found in a later genetic analysis and replicated in an independent cohort.

The cohort consisted of hundreds of healthy bone marrow donors. All cohort members were sampled while nominally healthy, although unrecorded immune exposures were likely present. The donor tested CMV seronegative and was one of the 352 seronegative cohort members. Every donor gave a peripheral blood sample, and the peripheral blood mononuclear cells from that sample were used for TCR beta sequencing. Genomic DNA was extracted from the blood cell samples with the Qiagen DNeasy Blood Extraction Kit. The sample was PBMCs. This sequence was found in a boy younger than 18 in good health and CMV-seronegative.

Here is the DNA: TGTGCCAGCAGTTCCCGGGACAGGGACCTCGATGAGCAGTTCTTC. This gives the protein CASSSRDRDLDEQFF. The rearrangement joined TRBV6-5 to TRBJ2-1; a stretch of 9 junction bases matches TRBD1. The CDR3 numbers 15 residues from cysteine through phenylalanine. The read is trimmed to its CDR3 DNA, 45 bases read in frame from base 1. The CDR1 and CDR2 encoded by the germline V gene are MNHEY and SVGAGI. V loses 4 bases at its end and J loses 8 bases; junction bases beyond the gene matches: 9.